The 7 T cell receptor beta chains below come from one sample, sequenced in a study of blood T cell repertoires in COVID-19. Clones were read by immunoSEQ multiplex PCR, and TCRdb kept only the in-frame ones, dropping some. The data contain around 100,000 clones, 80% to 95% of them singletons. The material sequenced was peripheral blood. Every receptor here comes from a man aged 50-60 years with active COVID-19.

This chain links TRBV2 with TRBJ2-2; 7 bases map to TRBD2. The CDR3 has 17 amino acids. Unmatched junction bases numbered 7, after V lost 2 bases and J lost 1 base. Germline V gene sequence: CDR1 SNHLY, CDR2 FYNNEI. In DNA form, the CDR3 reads TGTGCCAGCAGTGAAACCCTAGCGGAGATGAACACCGGGGAGCTGTTTTTT. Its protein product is CASSETLAEMNTGELFF.

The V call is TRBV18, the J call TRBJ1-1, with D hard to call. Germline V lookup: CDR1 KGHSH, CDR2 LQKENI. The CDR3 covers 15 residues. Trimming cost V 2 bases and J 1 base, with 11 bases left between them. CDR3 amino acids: CASSPSVERNTEAFF. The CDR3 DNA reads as TGTGCCAGCTCACCATCTGTGGAGAGGAACACTGAAGCTTTCTTT.

The CDR3, as DNA: TGTGCCAGCAGCAAAGGGACTGATCTACCACAAGAGACCCAGTACTTC. Translating gives CASSKGTDLPQETQYF. The chain uses TRBV7-9 and TRBJ2-5; possible D gene TRBD2, 6 bases. CDR1 SEHNR and CDR2 FQNEAQ come from the germline V gene (reference sequence). CDR3 length equals 16 residues. V gave up 5 bases and J gave up 2 bases, with 18 bases separating them.

The CDR3 sequence: CASSQEYGQETQYF. The CDR3 DNA sequence: TGTGCCAGCAGCCAAGAGTACGGGCAAGAGACCCAGTACTTC. The chain joins TRBV7-2 to TRBJ2-5; the D is unclear. CDR1 and CDR2 (germline): SGHTA, FQGNSA. The V gene lost 5 bases and the J gene lost 2 bases, with 12 bases spanning the gap. CDR3 size: 14 residues.

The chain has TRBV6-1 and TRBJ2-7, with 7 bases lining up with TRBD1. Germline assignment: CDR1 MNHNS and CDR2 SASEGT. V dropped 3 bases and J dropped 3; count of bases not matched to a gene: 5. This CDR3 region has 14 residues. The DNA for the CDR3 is TGTGCCAGCAGTGACGCCGGGACAGTCTACGAGCAGTACTTC. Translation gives CASSDAGTVYEQYF.

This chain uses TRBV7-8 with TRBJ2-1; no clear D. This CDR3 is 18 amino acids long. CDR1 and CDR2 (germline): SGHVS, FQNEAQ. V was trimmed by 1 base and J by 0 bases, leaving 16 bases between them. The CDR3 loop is CASSLGPPARYSYNEQFF. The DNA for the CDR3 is TGTGCCAGCAGCTTAGGACCCCCGGCCAGGTACTCCTACAATGAGCAGTTCTTC.

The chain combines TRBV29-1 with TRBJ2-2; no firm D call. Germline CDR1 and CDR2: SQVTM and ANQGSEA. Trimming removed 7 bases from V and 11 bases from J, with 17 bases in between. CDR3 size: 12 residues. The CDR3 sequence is CSAHTAGKELFF. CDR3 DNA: TGCAGCGCTCACACAGCTGGCAAAGAGCTGTTTTTT.